Listed below are T cell receptor beta chains from one sample, sequenced in a study of T cell repertoires in cytomegalovirus infection. TCRdb reprocessed the reads with MiXCR, giving one entry per CDR3 protein. The table lists about 80,000 distinct CDR3 sequences, roughly 3.6% of them singletons. Sequences were obtained from PBMCs. The receptors were gathered from a human donor in good health (CMV status not recorded). Some clones in this sample may be carry-over from other donors' samples. Both conserved end residues are part of each CDR3. The D gene is left open where the match is weak. Clone size is given for some rows only: seen once, a few or many times, or a class if the clone is expanded.

. TRBJ1-4 17 . TRBV6-5 TGTGCCAGCAGTTACTCGGGCCCTTGGAGCGGGAATGAAAAACTGTTTTTT CASSYSGPWSGNEKLFF
. TRBJ2-1 12 once TRBV24-1 TGTGCCACCAGTGATTTCGGCGGCGAGCAGTTCTTC CATSDFGGEQFF
. TRBJ2-1 13 many TRBV20-1 TGCAGTGCTCCACCGGGACATAGACGAGAGCAGTTCTTC CSAPPGHRREQFF
. TRBJ1-6 14 many TRBV28 TGTGCCAGCAGCCCCCAGTTCCGGGAGTCACCCCTCCACTTT CASSPQFRESPLHF
. TRBJ1-5 14 many TRBV30 TGTGCCTGGAGTGGCCGGCAGGCCAATCAGCCCCAGCATTTT CAWSGRQANQPQHF
. TRBJ1-2 14 many TRBV5-6 TGTGCCAGCAGCGGTTCGGGCGCTAACTATGGCTACACCTTC CASSGSGANYGYTF
TRBD1 TRBJ1-5 14 many TRBV2 TGTGCCAGCAGTGCCGACAGGGGAAGACAGCCCCAGCATTTT CASSADRGRQPQHF
. TRBJ1-1 11 many TRBV20-1 TGCAGTGAGAGGACGAACACTGAAGCTTTCTTT CSERTNTEAFF
TRBD1 TRBJ2-1 17 many TRBV4-3 TGCGCCAGCAGCCAAGGACCGCAGGGGGCTCTCTACAATGAGCAGTTCTTC CASSQGPQGALYNEQFF
TRBD1 TRBJ2-7 13 many TRBV28 TGTGCCAGCAGATCGGGACAGAACTACGAGCAGTACTTC CASRSGQNYEQYF
. TRBJ2-3 16 many TRBV7-9 TGTGCCAGCAGCTCCCCGGCTATGGACCCCACAGATACGCAGTATTTT CASSSPAMDPTDTQYF
. TRBJ1-1 16 many TRBV4-1 TGCGCCAGCAGCCAGTTCCTGGCAGCGATGAACACTGAAGCTTTCTTT CASSQFLAAMNTEAFF
. TRBJ2-5 14 many TRBV11-2 TGTGCCAGCAGCTTATTGGAGGGATCGGGGACCCAGTACTTC CASSLLEGSGTQYF
. TRBJ1-2 14 many TRBV12-3/TRBV12-4 TGTGCCAGCAGACGGATTGAATTCGACTATGGCTACACCTTC CASRRIEFDYGYTF
. TRBJ1-2 14 many TRBV7-8 TGTGCCAGCAGCCTACATGAGGGGAACTATGGCTACACCTTC CASSLHEGNYGYTF
. TRBJ1-1 17 many TRBV6-6 TGTGCCAGCACCAAAGGGGGGACACAGGCCACGGACACTGAAGCTTTCTTT CASTKGGTQATDTEAFF
TRBD1 TRBJ1-1 16 many TRBV6-1 TGTGCCAGCAGTGAAACGAGGACAGGGAGGAACACTGAAGCTTTCTTT CASSETRTGRNTEAFF
TRBD1 TRBJ1-6 16 many TRBV6-8 TGTGCCAGCAGCCCGGGACAGGGCCCAAATAATTCACCCCTCCACTTT CASSPGQGPNNSPLHF
. TRBJ2-1 17 many TRBV29-1 TGCAGCGTTGAAGGGCTTTTAGGGTCTTCGACCTACAATGAGCAGTTCTTC CSVEGLLGSSTYNEQFF
. TRBJ1-4 15 many TRBV7-9 TGTGCCAGCAGCTTAGCGGACAGTTATAATGAAAAACTGTTTTTT CASSLADSYNEKLFF
. TRBJ1-5 15 many TRBV6-6 TGTGCCAGCAGTTACTGGGGCGAGGGCAATCAGCCCCAGCATTTT CASSYWGEGNQPQHF
. TRBJ2-3 16 many TRBV7-2 TGTGCCAGCAGCTTAGGTTGGGGGATTAGCACAGATACGCAGTATTTT CASSLGWGISTDTQYF
. TRBJ1-5 13 many TRBV20-1 TGCAGTGCTAGTTCCCATAGCAATCAGCCCCAGCATTTT CSASSHSNQPQHF
. TRBJ2-3 15 many TRBV7-2 TGTGCCAGCAGCTTAGTTGTGGGGGCCAAAGATACGCAGTATTTT CASSLVVGAKDTQYF
. TRBJ1-3 14 many TRBV7-2 TGTGCCAGCAGCTTCGGTGTAGTGGGAAACACCATATATTTT CASSFGVVGNTIYF
. TRBJ1-6 16 many TRBV5-1 TGCGCCAGCAGCGTCAGTGACAGCTCCTATAATTCACCCCTCCACTTT CASSVSDSSYNSPLHF
TRBD1 TRBJ1-2 13 many TRBV6-5 TGTGCCAGCAGGGACAGGGGGCTTGAAGGCTACACCTTC CASRDRGLEGYTF
TRBD2 TRBJ2-1 16 many TRBV23-1 TGCGCCAGCAGTCAACTGACTAGCGGGGGGGACAATGAGCAGTTCTTC CASSQLTSGGDNEQFF
. TRBJ1-1 11 many TRBV20-1 TGCTCGGAGGGGGTAAACACTGAAGCTTTCTTT CSEGVNTEAFF
. TRBJ1-5 18 many TRBV7-9 TGTGCCAGCAGCTTAGCAGGAGGCCGGGACCCGGGCAATCAGCCCCAGCATTTT CASSLAGGRDPGNQPQHF
TRBD1 TRBJ1-6 17 many TRBV5-4 TGTGCCAGCAGCCTCGGGCCGGGACAGTCGACCAGGTCACCCCTCCACTTT CASSLGPGQSTRSPLHF
TRBD1 TRBJ1-4 14 many TRBV5-6 TGTGCCAGCAGCCCACAGGGGTACGGTGAAAAACTGTTTTTT CASSPQGYGEKLFF
. TRBJ2-1 15 many TRBV4-3 TGCGCCAGCAGCCAAGCGGTTGAGGGGTTCTATGAGCAGTTCTTC CASSQAVEGFYEQFF
. TRBJ1-1 15 many TRBV7-8 TGTGCCAGCAGCTTATTGAGAATAGGGAACACTGAAGCTTTCTTT CASSLLRIGNTEAFF
. TRBJ2-2 12 many TRBV5-1 TGCGCCAGCGGCGTCAACACCGGGGAGCTGTTTTTT CASGVNTGELFF
TRBD1 TRBJ1-1 15 few TRBV7-9 TGTGCCAGCAGCGTCCGACAGGGGGCCCCAACTGAAGCTTTCTTT CASSVRQGAPTEAFF
. TRBJ1-1 11 many TRBV2 TGTGCCAGCCGCATTGCCACTGAAGCTTTCTTT CASRIATEAFF
. TRBJ1-6 16 many TRBV7-2 TGTGCCAGCGGTCGCGGGGCTTACCCCTATAATTCACCCCTCCACTTT CASGRGAYPYNSPLHF
. TRBJ1-1 13 many TRBV20-1 TGCAGTGCGAGACAGGACCCGAACACTGAAGCTTTCTTT CSARQDPNTEAFF
TRBD1 TRBJ1-6 13 many TRBV19 TGTGCCAGCCGGGACAGGGGTAATTCACCCCTCCACTTT CASRDRGNSPLHF
. TRBJ1-1 13 many TRBV29-1 TGCAGCGTTGAGGGAAACATGAACACTGAAGCTTTCTTT CSVEGNMNTEAFF